This TCR beta chain stems from a study of T cell responses to AZD1222 COVID-19 vaccine (dated by TCRdb to the early 2020s). General notes on the study: A total of about 230 trial participants underwent TCR sequencing, of whom about 210 received two doses of AZD1222 and about 25 received two doses of the MenACWY control vaccine. Enrollment into the trials was organized by age into subgroups of 18-55, 56-69 and 70-plus years, and those subgroups contained approximately 150, 30 and 60 TCR-sequenced participants, respectively. The paper's findings and limits, for the study overall: A significant rise in spike-specific TCR breadth and depth was observed after two AZD1222 doses relative to day 0 and relative to MenACWY recipients. The whole spike protein was spanned by vaccine-associated CD4 TCRs, and dominant responses were seen in regions 160-218 and 743-854. The 56-69-year group was small, and its depth increase did not reach significance, likely because of low power. Conclusions about previously exposed vaccinees are limited, since just six or seven AZD1222 recipients were seropositive for SARS-CoV-2 at baseline. Reportedly, almost half of the unique spike-specific TCRs recognized epitopes lying outside the regions that are mutated in the B.1.351 and B.1.1.7 variants. Because no day 14 peak-response samples were available, the repertoires could be characterized only after the peak T cell response. Participants were mostly white British and included more females than males, and it was suggested by the authors that clonal diversity may have been underestimated.

V is reduced by 0 bases and J by 7 bases, leaving a spacing of 9 bases between them. There are 13 amino acids in the CDR3, from cysteine to phenylalanine inclusive. Only the CDR3 DNA stays, 39 bases, in frame from base 1. As encoded in the germline V gene (reference sequence), CDR1 is LNHDA while CDR2 is SQIVND. In regard to this clone: The antigen this receptor binds is unknown. No clone much larger than this one lies a single base away; base qualities are absent.

The CDR3 regions of human TCRbeta chains were subjected to immunosequencing. The source study handled its data this way. Repertoire TCRs were checked for matches against a reference library of SARS-CoV-2-specific TCRs that had been generated using the MIRA antigen-specificity platform. Breadth was defined as the fraction of unique TCRs that were SARS-CoV-2-associated, and depth was defined as the fraction of total T cells that were SARS-CoV-2-associated. Using the MIRA data, each spike-specific TCR was mapped to the spike region that the TCR reacts to and placed in a CD4 or CD8 class. Log10-transformed breadth and depth values were compared by one-way ANOVA with Sidak's multiple comparisons tests. TCRdb retrieved this table from immuneACCESS and kept in-frame rearrangements only. Not all clones are present; in checked studies, unresolved V genes account for under half, and no reason is known for the remainder. Clone size and V and J calls were adopted from that table, with D and trimming inferred from the DNA. The sample table lists approximately 130,000 clones, 86% of them with a count of one. In total, the top ten clones hold 2.5% to 3.5% of the sample.

What the time point label conveys for this sample: about 28 days (+/-7) after the second vaccine dose. AZD1222 recipients given second doses at about 4 weeks or at about 12 weeks were pooled, since spike-specific TCR depth and breadth were not found to differ between the two schedules. Vaccinee samples came from UK trials COV001 and COV002, including a single-blind randomized controlled phase 2/3 trial of AZD1222 (ChAdOx1 nCoV-19) in healthy adults. For TCRbeta chain sequencing, PBMC samples were collected from trial participants at day 0 and at day 28 after the second dose. Recombination connected TRBV19 to TRBJ1-1, with an unclear D gene assignment. This material consisted of peripheral blood, taken 28 days after the second AZD1222 dose. The clonotype originates from an adult who received the AZD1222 COVID-19 vaccine. The nucleotide sequence is TGTGCCAGTAGTATAGAGCCCGGGAATGAAGCTTTCTTT. This sequence encodes CASSIEPGNEAFF.